What follows describes a single TCR beta chain. Its cognate antigen is unknown. This specimen belongs to a study of CD8+CD57+ T cells in acquired aplastic anemia. At the level of the study: Roughly 3 ug was the average amount of DNA from sorted CD4+ and CD8+ cells.

Study-level findings and limits: Patients and controls turned out to have 25 to 30 CD8+ CDR3 sequences in common.

CDR1 is SGHAT, CDR2 FQDESV, per germline (reference sequence). The CDR3 length is 16 residues. The V segment lost 3 bases and the J segment 7 bases; nucleotides outside the gene matches: 12. Patients who underwent sequencing had shown CD8+CD57+ cell expansion by flow cytometry. Genomic DNA was employed as the template in profiling TCR beta VDJ and CDR3. TCRdb ran MiXCR on the reads and lists one entry per CDR3 protein. The data contain approximately 80,000 distinct CDR3 sequences, 55% to 75% of them singletons. The sequenced sample consisted of sorted CD4+, CD8+, or CD8+CD57+ T cells (not recorded which) from PBMCs. The receptor's source is a human donor with aplastic anemia. The genes are TRBV11-1 and TRBJ2-7; 10 bases match TRBD1. The CDR3 protein is CASSFLTGQGQREQYF. CDR3 coding DNA: TGTGCCAGCAGCTTTTTGACGGGACAGGGGCAAAGGGAGCAGTACTTC.